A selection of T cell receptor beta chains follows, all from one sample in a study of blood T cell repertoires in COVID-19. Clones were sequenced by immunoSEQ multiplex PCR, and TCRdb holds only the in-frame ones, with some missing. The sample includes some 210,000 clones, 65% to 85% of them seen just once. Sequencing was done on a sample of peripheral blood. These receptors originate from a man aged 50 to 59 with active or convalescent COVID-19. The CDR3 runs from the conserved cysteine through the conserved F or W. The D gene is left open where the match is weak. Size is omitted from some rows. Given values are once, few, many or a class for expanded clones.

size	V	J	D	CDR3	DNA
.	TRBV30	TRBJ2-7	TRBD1	CAWSVARGPSYEQYF	TGTGCCTGGAGTGTCGCCAGGGGGCCGTCCTACGAGCAGTACTTC
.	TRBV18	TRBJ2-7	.	CASSGDNNEQYF	TGTGCCAGCTCCGGGGACAACAACGAGCAGTACTTC
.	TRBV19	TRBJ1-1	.	CASSTLTGTEAFF	TGTGCCAGTAGCACTCTCACAGGGACTGAAGCTTTCTTT
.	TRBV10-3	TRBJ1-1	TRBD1	CAISSDRGSEAFF	TGTGCCATCAGTTCCGACAGGGGCTCTGAAGCTTTCTTT
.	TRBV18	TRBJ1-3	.	CASSPPAASSGNTIYF	TGTGCCAGCTCACCACCGGCAGCGAGCTCTGGAAACACCATATATTTT
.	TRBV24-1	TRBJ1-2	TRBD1	CATSAGQGNGYTF	TGTGCCACCAGTGCTGGACAGGGGAATGGCTACACCTTC
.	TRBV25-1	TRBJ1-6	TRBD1	CASSGQGDNSPLHF	TGTGCCAGCAGTGGACAGGGGGATAATTCACCCCTCCACTTT
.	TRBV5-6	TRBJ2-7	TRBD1	CASRSPGQGAEQYF	TGTGCCAGCAGATCGCCGGGACAGGGGGCTGAGCAGTACTTC
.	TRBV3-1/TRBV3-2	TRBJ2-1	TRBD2	CASSHLPGLAGIEQFF	TGTGCCAGCAGCCACCTACCGGGACTAGCGGGAATTGAGCAGTTCTTC
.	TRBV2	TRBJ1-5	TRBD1	CASNTDRVGQPQHF	TGTGCCAGCAACACCGACAGGGTTGGTCAGCCCCAGCATTTT
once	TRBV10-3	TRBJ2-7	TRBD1	CAISEPGQGFYEQYF	TGTGCCATCAGTGAACCGGGACAGGGATTCTACGAGCAGTACTTC
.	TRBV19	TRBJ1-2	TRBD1	CASSLDRGRDYGYTF	TGTGCCAGTAGTCTTGACAGGGGGCGAGACTATGGCTACACCTTC
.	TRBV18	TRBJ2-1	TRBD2	CASSPLPPAGGYNEQFF	TGTGCCAGCTCACCCCTTCCACCAGCGGGAGGCTACAATGAGCAGTTCTTC
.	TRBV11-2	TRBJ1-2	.	CASSSEQDGYTF	TGTGCCAGCAGCTCCGAACAAGATGGCTACACCTTC
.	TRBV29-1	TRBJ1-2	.	CSVVRQGNYGYTF	TGCAGCGTTGTGCGGCAGGGTAACTATGGCTACACCTTC
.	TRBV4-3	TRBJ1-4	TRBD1	CASSLEITAGGEKLFF	TGCGCCAGCAGCCTAGAGATTACGGCAGGGGGTGAAAAACTGTTTTTT
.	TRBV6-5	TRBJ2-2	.	CASSYRLATGELFF	TGTGCCAGCAGTTACCGGCTAGCGACCGGGGAGCTGTTTTTT